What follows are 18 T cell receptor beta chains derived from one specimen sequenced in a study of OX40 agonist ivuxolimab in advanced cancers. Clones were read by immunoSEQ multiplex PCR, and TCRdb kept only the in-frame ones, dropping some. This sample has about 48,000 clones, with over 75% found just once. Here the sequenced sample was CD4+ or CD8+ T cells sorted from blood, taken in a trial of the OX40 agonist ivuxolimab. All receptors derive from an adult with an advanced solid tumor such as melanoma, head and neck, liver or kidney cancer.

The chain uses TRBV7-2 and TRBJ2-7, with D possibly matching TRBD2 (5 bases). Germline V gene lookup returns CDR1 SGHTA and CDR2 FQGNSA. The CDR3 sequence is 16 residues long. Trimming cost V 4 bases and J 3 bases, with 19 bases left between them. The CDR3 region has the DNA TGTGCCAGCAGCTCCTCGCTAGCCCCCCCCCTCTACGAGCAGTACTTC. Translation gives CASSSSLAPPLYEQYF.

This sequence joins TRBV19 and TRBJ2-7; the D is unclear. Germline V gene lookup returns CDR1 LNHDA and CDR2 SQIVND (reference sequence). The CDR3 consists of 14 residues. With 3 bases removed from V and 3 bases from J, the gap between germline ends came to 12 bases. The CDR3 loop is CASSIAAANYEQYF. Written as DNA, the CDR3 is TGTGCCAGTAGTATCGCGGCAGCCAACTACGAGCAGTACTTC. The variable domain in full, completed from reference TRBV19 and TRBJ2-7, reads DGGITQSPKYLFRKEGQNVTLSCEQNLNHDAMYWYRQDPGQGLRLIYYSQIVNDFQKGDIAEGYSVSREKKESFPLTVTSAQKNPTAFYLCASSIAAANYEQYFGPGTRLTVT.

CDR3 residues: CASSLFTSAKNIQYF. The CDR3 nucleotides are TGTGCCAGCAGCTTATTTACCTCTGCCAAAAACATTCAGTACTTC. V gene TRBV7-2 combines with J gene TRBJ2-4; no definite D call. Between the trimmed V and J ends, which lost 2 bases and 1 base, there was a span of 9 bases. Germline assignment: CDR1 SGHTA and CDR2 FQGNSA. The CDR3 loop spans 15 amino acids.

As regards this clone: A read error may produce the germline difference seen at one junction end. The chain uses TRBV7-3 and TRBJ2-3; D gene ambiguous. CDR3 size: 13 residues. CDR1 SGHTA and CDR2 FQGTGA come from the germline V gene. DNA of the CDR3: TGTGCCAGCAGCTCCCTCGGCACAGATACGCGGTATTTT. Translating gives CASSSLGTDTRYF.

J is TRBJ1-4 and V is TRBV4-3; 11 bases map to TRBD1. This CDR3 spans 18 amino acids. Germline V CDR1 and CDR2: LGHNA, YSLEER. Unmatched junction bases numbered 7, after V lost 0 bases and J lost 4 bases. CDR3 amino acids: CASSQDQGQGAINEKLFF. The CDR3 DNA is TGCGCCAGCAGCCAAGATCAAGGACAGGGGGCCATTAATGAAAAACTGTTTTTT.

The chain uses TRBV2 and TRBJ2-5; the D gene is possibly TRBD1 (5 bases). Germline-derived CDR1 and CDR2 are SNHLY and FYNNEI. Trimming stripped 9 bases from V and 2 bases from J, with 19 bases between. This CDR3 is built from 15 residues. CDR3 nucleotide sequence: TGTGCCAGTCTCACAAAACAGGATCTTCAAGAGACCCAGTACTTC. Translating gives CASLTKQDLQETQYF.

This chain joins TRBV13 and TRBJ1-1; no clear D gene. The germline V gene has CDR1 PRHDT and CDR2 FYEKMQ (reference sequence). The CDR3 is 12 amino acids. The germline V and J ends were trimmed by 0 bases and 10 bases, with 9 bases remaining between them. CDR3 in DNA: TGTGCCAGCAGCTTAGGCCCGAGGCGAGCTTTCTTT. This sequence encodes CASSLGPRRAFF.

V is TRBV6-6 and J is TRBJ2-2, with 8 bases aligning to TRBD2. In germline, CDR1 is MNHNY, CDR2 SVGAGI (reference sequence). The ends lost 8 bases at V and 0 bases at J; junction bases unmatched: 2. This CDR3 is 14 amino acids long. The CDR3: CASSGGANTGELFF. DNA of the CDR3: TGTGCCAGCTCGGGAGGGGCGAACACCGGGGAGCTGTTTTTT.

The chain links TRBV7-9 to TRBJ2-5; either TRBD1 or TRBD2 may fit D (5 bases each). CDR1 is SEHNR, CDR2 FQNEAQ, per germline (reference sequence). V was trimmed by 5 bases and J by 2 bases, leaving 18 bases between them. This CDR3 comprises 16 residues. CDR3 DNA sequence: TGTGCCAGCAGCCCCACTGGGGGTCGAGTGCAAGAGACCCAGTACTTC. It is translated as CASSPTGGRVQETQYF.

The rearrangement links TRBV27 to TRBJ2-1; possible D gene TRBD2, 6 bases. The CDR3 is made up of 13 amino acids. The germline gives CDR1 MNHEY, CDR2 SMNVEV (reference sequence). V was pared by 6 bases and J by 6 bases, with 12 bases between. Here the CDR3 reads CASSTGVGNEQFF. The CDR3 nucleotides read TGTGCCAGCAGCACGGGAGTAGGCAATGAGCAGTTCTTC.

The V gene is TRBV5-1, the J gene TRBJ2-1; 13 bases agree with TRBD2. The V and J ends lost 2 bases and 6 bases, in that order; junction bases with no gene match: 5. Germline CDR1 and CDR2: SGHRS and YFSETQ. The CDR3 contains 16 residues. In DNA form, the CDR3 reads TGCGCCAGCAGCTTTGGGACTAGCGGGGCAACCAATGAGCAGTTCTTC. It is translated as CASSFGTSGATNEQFF. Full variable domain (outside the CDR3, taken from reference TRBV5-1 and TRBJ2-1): KAGVTQTPRYLIKTRGQQVTLSCSPISGHRSVSWYQQTPGQGLQFLFEYFSETQRNKGNFPGRFSGRQFSNSRSEMNVSTLELGDSALYLCASSFGTSGATNEQFFGPGTRLTVL.

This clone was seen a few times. This chain's CDR3 is CASRPTSGGEQYF. As DNA, the CDR3 is TGTGCCAGCAGACCCACTAGTGGGGGCGAGCAGTACTTC. The chain has TRBV6-5 and TRBJ2-7; D is perhaps TRBD1 or TRBD2 (5 bases each). V was trimmed by 6 bases and J by 6 bases, leaving 15 bases between them. The CDR3 is made up of 13 amino acids. From germline, CDR1 is MNHEY and CDR2 SVGAGI.

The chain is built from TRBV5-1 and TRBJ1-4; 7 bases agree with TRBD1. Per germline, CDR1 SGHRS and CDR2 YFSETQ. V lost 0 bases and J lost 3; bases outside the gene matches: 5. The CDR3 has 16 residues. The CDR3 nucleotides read TGCGCCAGCAGCTTGGCAGGGACAGCTTCTAATGAAAAACTGTTTTTT. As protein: CASSLAGTASNEKLFF. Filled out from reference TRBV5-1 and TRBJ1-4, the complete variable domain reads KAGVTQTPRYLIKTRGQQVTLSCSPISGHRSVSWYQQTPGQGLQFLFEYFSETQRNKGNFPGRFSGRQFSNSRSEMNVSTLELGDSALYLCASSLAGTASNEKLFFGSGTQLSVL.

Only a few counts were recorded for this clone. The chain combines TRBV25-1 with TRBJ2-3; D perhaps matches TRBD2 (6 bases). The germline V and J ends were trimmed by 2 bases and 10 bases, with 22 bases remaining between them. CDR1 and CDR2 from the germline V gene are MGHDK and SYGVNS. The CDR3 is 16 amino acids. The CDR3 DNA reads TGTGCCAGCAGTGAAAGCCGCGGGACCGCTAGTTCCGCGCAGTATTTT. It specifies CASSESRGTASSAQYF.

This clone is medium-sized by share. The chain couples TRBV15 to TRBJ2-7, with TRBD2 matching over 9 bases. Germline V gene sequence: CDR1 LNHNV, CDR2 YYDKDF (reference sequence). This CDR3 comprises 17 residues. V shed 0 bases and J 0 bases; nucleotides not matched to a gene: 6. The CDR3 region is CATSRDRLAGSSYEQYF. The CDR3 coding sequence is TGTGCCACCAGCAGAGATCGGCTAGCGGGGAGCTCCTACGAGCAGTACTTC.

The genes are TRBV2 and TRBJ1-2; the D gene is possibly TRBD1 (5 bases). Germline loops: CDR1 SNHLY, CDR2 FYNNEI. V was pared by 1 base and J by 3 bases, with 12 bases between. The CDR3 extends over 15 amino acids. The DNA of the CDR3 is TGTGCCAGCAGTGAAGGTGTGGGGGGGGACTATGGCTACACCTTC. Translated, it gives CASSEGVGGDYGYTF. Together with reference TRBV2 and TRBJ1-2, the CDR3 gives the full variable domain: EPEVTQTPSHQVTQMGQEVILRCVPISNHLYFYWYRQILGQKVEFLVSFYNNEISEKSEIFDDQFSVERPDGSNFTLKIRSTKLEDSAMYFCASSEGVGGDYGYTFGSGTRLTVV.

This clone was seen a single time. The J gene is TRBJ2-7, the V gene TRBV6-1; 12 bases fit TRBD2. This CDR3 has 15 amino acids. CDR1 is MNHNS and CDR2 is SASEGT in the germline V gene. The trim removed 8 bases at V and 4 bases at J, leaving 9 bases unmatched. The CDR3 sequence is CASLGLAGKIYEQYF. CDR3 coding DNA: TGTGCCAGCCTCGGACTAGCGGGAAAAATTTACGAGCAGTACTTC.

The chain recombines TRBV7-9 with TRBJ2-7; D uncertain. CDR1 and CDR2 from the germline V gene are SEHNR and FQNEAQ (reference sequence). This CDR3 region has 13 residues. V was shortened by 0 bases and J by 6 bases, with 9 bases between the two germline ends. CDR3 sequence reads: CASSLAEGREQYF. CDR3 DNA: TGTGCCAGCAGCTTAGCGGAAGGCCGCGAGCAGTACTTC.